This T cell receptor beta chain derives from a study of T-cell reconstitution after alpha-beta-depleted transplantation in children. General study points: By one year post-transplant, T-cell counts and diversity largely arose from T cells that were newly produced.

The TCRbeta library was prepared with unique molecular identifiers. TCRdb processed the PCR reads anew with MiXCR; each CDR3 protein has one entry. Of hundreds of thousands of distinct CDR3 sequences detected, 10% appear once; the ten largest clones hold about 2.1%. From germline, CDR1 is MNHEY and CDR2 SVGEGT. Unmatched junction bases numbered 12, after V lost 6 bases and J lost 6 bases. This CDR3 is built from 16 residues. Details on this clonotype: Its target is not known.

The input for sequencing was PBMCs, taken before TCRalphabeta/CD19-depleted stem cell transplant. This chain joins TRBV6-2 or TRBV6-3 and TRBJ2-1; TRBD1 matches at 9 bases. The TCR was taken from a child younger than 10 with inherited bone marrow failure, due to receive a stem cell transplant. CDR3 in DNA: TGTGCCAGCAGCCCTACCGGTGACAGGGGGTTCAATGAGCAGTTCTTC. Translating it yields CASSPTGDRGFNEQFF.